The entry below describes one TCR beta chain. The antigen is not known. Use of 60 Vbeta and 13 Jbeta primers characterized the PCR. The protocol was immunoSEQ multiplex PCR, while the TCRdb copy is restricted to in-frame clones and leaves out a portion. Here the sample spans 150,000 to 200,000 clones, roughly 80% being singletons. This specimen comes from a study of cytomegalovirus exposure and HLA in healthy donors. Study findings and constraints: Follow-up analysis seemed to connect common viral pathogens with several of the most significant clusters identified. A later analysis showed that HLA-associated TCR beta chains had undergone more clonal expansion than equally common others.

Looked up from germline, CDR1 is SGDLS and CDR2 is YYNGEE. V lost 1 base and J lost 5, with 10 bases in between. The CDR3 is 13 residues long. The source material was PBMCs. The rearrangement joins TRBV9 to TRBJ2-7; D is uncertain. This clonotype was sampled from a woman between 18 and 30 years old in good health and CMV-seropositive. The CDR3 loop reads CASSVYDNNEQYF. CDR3 sequence (DNA): TGTGCCAGCAGCGTATATGACAACAACGAGCAGTACTTC.